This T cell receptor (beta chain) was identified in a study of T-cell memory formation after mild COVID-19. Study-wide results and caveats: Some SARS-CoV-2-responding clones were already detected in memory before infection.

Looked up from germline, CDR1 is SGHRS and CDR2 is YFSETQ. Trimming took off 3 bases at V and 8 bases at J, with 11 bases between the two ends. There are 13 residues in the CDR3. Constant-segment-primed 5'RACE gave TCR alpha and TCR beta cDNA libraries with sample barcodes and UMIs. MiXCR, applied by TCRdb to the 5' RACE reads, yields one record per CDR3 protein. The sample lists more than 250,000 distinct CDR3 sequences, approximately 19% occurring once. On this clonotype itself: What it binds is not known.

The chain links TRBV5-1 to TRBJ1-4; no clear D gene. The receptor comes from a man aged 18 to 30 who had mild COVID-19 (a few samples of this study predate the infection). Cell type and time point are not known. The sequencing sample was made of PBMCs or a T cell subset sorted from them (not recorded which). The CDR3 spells CASSSPGREKLFF. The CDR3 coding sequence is TGCGCCAGCAGCTCCCCGGGGAGGGAAAAACTGTTTTTT.